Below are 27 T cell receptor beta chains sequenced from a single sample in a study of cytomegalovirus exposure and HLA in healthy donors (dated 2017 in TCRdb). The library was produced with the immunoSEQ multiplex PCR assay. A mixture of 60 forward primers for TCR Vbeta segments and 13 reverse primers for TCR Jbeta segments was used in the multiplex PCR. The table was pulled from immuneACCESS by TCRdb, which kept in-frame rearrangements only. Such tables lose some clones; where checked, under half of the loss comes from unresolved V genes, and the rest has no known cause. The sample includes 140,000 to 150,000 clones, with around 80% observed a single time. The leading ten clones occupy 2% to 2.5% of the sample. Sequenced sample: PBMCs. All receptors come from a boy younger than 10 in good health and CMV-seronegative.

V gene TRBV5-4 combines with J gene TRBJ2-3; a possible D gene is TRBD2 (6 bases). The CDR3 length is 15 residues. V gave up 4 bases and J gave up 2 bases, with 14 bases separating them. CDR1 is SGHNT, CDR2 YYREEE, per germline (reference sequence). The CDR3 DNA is TGTGCCAGCAGCGAACCGGGGGAGTCCACAGATACGCAGTATTTT. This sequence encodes CASSEPGESTDTQYF.

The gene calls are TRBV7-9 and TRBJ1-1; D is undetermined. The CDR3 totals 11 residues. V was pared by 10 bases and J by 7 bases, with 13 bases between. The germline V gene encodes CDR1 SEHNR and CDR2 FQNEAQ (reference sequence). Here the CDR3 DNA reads TGTGCCATCGAGCCCTCGGGTGAAGCTTTCTTT. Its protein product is CAIEPSGEAFF.

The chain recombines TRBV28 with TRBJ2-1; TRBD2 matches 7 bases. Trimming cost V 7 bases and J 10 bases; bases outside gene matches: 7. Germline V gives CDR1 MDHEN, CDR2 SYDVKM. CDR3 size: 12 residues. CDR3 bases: TGTGCCAGCACGAGCGGGGAAAGAGAGCAGTTCTTC. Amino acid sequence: CASTSGEREQFF. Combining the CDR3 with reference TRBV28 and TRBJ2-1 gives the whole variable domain DVKVTQSSRYLVKRTGEKVFLECVQDMDHENMFWYRQDPGLGLRLIYFSYDVKMKEKGDIPEGYSVSREKKERFSLILESASTNQTSMYLCASTSGEREQFFGPGTRLTVL.

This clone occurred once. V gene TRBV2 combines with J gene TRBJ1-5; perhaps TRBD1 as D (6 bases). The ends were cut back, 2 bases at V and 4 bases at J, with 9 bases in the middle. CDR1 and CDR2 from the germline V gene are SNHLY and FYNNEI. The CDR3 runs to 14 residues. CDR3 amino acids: CASSEYTGNQPQHF. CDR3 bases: TGTGCCAGCAGTGAATACACAGGGAATCAGCCCCAGCATTTT.

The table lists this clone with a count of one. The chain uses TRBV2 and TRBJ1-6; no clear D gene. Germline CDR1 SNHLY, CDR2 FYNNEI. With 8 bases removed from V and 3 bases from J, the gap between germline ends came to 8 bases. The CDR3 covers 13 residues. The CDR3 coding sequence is TGTGCCAGCCTAGGAGACTATAATTCACCCCTCCACTTT. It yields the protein CASLGDYNSPLHF.

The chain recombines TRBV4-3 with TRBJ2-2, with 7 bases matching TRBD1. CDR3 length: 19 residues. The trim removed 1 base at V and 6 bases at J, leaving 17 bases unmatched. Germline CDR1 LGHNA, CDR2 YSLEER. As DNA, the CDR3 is TGCGCCAGCAGCCAAGCTCCCATCGAGGGGGCGCGAATACCCGGGGAGCTGTTTTTT. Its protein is CASSQAPIEGARIPGELFF.

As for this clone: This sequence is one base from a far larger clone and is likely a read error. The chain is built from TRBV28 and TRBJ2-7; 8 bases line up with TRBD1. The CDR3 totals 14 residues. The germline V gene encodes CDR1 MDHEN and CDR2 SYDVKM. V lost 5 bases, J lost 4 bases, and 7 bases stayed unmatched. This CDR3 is CASSAGQGAYEQYF. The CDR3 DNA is TGTGCCAGCAGTGCCGGACAGGGAGCATACGAGCAGTACTTC.

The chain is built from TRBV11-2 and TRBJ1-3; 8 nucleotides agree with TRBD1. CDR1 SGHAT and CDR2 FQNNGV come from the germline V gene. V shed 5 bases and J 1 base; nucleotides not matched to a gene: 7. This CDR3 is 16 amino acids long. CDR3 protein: CASSIITGGSGNTIYF. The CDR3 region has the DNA TGTGCCAGCAGCATTATCACAGGGGGTTCTGGAAACACCATATATTTT.

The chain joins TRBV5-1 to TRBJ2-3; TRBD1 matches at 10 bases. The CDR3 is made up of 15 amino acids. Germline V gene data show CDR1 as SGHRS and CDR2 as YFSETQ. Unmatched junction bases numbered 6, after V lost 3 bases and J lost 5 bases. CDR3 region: CASSYRDRGGDTQYF. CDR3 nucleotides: TGCGCCAGCAGCTACCGGGACAGGGGTGGAGATACGCAGTATTTT.

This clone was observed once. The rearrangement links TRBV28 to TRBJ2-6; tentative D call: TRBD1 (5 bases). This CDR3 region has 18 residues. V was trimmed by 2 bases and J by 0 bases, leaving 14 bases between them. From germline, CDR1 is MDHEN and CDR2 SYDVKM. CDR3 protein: CASSLGAGLGSGANVLTF. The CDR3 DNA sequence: TGTGCCAGCAGTTTAGGGGCAGGCCTAGGCTCTGGGGCCAACGTCCTGACTTTC.

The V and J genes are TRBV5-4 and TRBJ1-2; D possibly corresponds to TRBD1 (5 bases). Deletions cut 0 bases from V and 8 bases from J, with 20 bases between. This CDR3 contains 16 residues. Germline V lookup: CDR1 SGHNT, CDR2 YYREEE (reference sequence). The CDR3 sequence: CASSLAGMWGGDGYTF. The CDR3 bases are TGTGCCAGCAGCTTGGCGGGTATGTGGGGCGGCGACGGCTACACCTTC.

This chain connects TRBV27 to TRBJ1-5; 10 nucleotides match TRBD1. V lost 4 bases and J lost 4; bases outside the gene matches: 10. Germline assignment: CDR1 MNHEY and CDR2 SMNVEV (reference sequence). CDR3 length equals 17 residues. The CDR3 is CASSSYVGTGANQPQHF. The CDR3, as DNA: TGTGCCAGCAGTTCATATGTAGGGACAGGGGCTAATCAGCCCCAGCATTTT.

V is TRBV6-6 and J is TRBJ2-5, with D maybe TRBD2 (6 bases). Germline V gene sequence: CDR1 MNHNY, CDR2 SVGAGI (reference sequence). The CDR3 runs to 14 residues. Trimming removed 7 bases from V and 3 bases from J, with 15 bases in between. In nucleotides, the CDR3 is TGTGCCAGCACCGCGGGGCGGACAAAAGAGACCCAGTACTTC. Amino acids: CASTAGRTKETQYF.

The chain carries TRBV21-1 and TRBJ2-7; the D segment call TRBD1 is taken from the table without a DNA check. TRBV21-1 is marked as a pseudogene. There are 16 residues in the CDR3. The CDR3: CASSKDRKLPSYEQYF. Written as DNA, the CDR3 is TGTGCCAGCAGCAAAGACAGGAAACTACCCTCCTACGAGCAGTACTTC.

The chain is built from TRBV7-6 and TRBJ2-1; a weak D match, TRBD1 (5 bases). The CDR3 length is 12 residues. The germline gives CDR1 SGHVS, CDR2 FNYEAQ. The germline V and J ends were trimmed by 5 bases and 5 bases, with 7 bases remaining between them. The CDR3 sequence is CASSMGHNEQFF. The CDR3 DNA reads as TGTGCCAGCAGCATGGGGCACAATGAGCAGTTCTTC.

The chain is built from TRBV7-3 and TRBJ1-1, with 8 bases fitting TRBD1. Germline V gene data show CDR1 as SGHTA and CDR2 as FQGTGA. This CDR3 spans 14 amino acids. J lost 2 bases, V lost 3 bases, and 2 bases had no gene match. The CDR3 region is CASSLGQANTEAFF. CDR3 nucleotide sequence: TGTGCCAGCAGCTTGGGACAGGCCAACACTGAAGCTTTCTTT.

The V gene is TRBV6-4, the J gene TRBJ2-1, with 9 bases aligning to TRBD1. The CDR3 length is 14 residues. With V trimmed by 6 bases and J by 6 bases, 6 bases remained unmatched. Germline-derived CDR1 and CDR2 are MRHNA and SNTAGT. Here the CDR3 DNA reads TGTGCCAGCAGCCGGGACAGGGCCGCCAATGAGCAGTTCTTC. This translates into CASSRDRAANEQFF.

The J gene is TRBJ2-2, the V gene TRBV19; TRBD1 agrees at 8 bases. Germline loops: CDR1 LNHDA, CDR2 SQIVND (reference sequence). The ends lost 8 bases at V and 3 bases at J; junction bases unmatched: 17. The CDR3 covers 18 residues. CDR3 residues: CASHAHFQGAIDTGELFF. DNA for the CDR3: TGTGCCAGTCATGCACACTTCCAGGGGGCCATTGACACCGGGGAGCTGTTTTTT.

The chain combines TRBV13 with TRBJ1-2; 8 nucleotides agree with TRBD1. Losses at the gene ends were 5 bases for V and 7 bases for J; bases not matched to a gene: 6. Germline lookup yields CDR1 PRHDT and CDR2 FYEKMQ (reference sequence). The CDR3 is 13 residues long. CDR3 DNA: TGTGCCAGCAGCCCAGACAGGGGTTCTGGCTACACCTTC. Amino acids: CASSPDRGSGYTF. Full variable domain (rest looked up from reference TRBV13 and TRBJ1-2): AAGVIQSPRHLIKEKRETATLKCYPIPRHDTVYWYQQGPGQDPQFLISFYEKMQSDKGSIPDRFSAQQFSDYHSELNMSSLELGDSALYFCASSPDRGSGYTFGSGTRLTVV.

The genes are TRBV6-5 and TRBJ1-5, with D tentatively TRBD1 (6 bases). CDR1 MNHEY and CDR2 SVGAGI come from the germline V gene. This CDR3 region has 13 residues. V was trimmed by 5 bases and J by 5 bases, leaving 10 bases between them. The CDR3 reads CASSNRVHQPQHF. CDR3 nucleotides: TGTGCCAGCAGTAACAGGGTGCATCAGCCCCAGCATTTT.

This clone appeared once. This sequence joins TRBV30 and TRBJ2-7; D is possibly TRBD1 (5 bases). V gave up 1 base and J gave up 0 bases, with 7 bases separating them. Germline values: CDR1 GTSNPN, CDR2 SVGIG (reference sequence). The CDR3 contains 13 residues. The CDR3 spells CAWSEGFSYEQYF. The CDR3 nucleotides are TGTGCCTGGAGTGAGGGGTTCTCCTACGAGCAGTACTTC.

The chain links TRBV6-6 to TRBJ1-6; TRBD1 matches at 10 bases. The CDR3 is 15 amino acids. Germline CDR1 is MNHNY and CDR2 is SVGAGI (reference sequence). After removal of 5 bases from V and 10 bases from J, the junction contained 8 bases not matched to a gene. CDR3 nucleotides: TGTGCCAGCAGTACCCAGACAGGGGGCCAATCACCCCTCCACTTT. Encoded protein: CASSTQTGGQSPLHF.

The DNA for the CDR3 is TGTGCCATCAGTGAGTCGGAAGGGGGCCTCGAAAAACTGTTTTTT. It specifies CAISESEGGLEKLFF. The chain uses TRBV10-3 and TRBJ1-4, with 7 bases that match TRBD1. The CDR3 runs 15 residues. The germline gives CDR1 ENHRY, CDR2 SYGVKD. Trimming cost V 0 bases and J 8 bases; bases outside gene matches: 6.

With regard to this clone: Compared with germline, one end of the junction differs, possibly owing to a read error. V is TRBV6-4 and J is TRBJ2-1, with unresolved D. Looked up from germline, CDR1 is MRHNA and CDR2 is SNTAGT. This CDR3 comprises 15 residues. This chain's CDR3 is CASSDSSSSSNEQFF. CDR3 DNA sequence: TGTGCCAGCAGTGACTCTAGCAGCTCCTCCAATGAGCAGTTCTTC.

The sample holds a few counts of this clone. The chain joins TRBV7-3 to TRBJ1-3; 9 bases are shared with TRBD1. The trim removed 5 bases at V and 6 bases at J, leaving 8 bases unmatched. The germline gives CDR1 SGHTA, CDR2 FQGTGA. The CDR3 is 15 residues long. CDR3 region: CASSLGTGRSNTIYF. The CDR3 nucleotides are TGTGCCAGCAGCCTGGGGACAGGGCGATCAAACACCATATATTTT. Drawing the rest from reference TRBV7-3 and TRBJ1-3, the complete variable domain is GAGVSQTPSNKVTEKGKYVELRCDPISGHTALYWYRQSLGQGPEFLIYFQGTGAADDSGLPNDRFFAVRPEGSVSTLKIQRTERGDSAVYLCASSLGTGRSNTIYFGEGSWLTVV.

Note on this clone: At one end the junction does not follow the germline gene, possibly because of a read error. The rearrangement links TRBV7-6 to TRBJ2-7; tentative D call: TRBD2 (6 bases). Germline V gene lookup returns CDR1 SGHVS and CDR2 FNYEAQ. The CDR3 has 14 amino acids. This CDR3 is CASSFSQGGFSFDF. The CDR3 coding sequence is TGTGCCAGCAGCTTTTCCCAGGGAGGCTTTTCGTTTGACTTC. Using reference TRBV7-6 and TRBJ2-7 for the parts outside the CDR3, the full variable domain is GAGVSQSPRYKVTKRGQDVALRCDPISGHVSLYWYRQALGQGPEFLTYFNYEAQQDKSGLPNDRFSAERPEGSISTLTIQRTEQRDSAMYRCASSFSQGGFSFDFGPGTRLTVT.

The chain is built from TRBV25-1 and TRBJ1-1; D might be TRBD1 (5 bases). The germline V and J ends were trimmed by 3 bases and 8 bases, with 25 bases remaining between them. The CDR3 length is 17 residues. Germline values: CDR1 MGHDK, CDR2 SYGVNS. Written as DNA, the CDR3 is TGTGCCAGCAGTGAGACAGAGGGAGGGGTTAGATCGGGGGAAGCTTTCTTT. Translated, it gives CASSETEGGVRSGEAFF.